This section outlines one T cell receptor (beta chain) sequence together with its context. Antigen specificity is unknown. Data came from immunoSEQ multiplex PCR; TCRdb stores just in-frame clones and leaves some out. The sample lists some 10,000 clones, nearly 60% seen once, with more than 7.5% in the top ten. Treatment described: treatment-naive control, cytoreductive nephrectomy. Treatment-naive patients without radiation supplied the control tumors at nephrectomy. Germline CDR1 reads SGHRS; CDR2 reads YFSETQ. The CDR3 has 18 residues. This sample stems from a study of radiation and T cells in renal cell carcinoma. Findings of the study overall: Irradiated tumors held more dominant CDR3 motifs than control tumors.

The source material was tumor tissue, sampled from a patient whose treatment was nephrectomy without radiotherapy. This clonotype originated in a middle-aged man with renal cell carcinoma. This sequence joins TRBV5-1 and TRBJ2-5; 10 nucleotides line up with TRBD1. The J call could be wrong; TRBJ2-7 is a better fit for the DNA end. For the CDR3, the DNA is TGCGCCAGCAGCTTGCGATCTGCAACCGGGACAGGGGACTACGAGCAGTACTTC. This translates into CASSLRSATGTGDYEQYF.